Below, 30 T cell receptor beta chains from the same sample are listed, as sequenced in a study of T cell repertoires in cytomegalovirus infection. One entry per CDR3 protein, called by TCRdb with MiXCR from the reads. The sample consists of about 80,000 distinct CDR3 sequences, more than 3.5% of them appearing once. The specimen was PBMCs. All receptors derive from a human donor in good health (CMV status not recorded). Some clones in this sample may be carry-over from other donors' samples.

In this sample, this clonotype turned up many times. The rearrangement links TRBV4-1 to TRBJ1-1, with D perhaps matching TRBD1 (6 bases). This CDR3 spans 14 amino acids. Germline-derived CDR1 and CDR2 are MGHRA and YSYEKL. Trimming shortened V by 0 bases and J by 7 bases, and 12 bases separated the two germline ends. CDR3 region: CASSQDRGSNEAFF. Written as DNA, the CDR3 is TGCGCCAGCAGCCAAGACAGGGGATCCAATGAAGCTTTCTTT.

This clonotype was seen ten or more times. At one boundary the junction diverges from the germline segment, which might be a read error. The V call is TRBV5-5, the J call TRBJ1-2; possibly TRBD1 for D (6 bases). The CDR3 covers 14 residues. CDR1 is SGHKS, CDR2 YYEKEE, per germline (reference sequence). The CDR3: CVSSLATGTYGYTF. In nucleotides, the CDR3 is TGTGTCAGCAGCTTGGCAACAGGGACCTATGGCTACACCTTC.

This clonotype was recorded many times. The J gene is TRBJ1-3, the V gene TRBV11-3; D unclear. This CDR3 region has 14 residues. Per germline, CDR1 SGHNT and CDR2 YENEEA. V was shortened by 5 bases and J by 0 bases, with 8 bases between the two germline ends. The CDR3 DNA reads as TGTGCCAGCAGCATAACGGGCTCTGGAAACACCATATATTTT. This translates into CASSITGSGNTIYF.

Ten or more counts support this clonotype. The CDR3 here is CASSLRVRDTQYF. As DNA, the CDR3 is TGTGCCAGCAGCTTACGGGTCAGGGATACGCAGTATTTT. The V and J genes are TRBV7-3 and TRBJ2-3; D unclear. Germline V gene sequence: CDR1 SGHTA, CDR2 FQGTGA. The CDR3 has 13 amino acids. V was clipped by 2 bases and J by 6 bases, with 9 bases between them.

This clonotype was seen repeatedly, ten times or more. The chain is built from TRBV7-2 and TRBJ2-1; TRBD2 might be the D (7 bases). Germline values: CDR1 SGHTA, CDR2 FQGNSA. V was pared by 1 base and J by 10 bases, with 11 bases between. The CDR3 has 13 amino acids. CDR3 coding DNA: TGTGCCAGCAGCTTAGGGGGGGGGCGAGAGCAGTTCTTC. Protein: CASSLGGGREQFF.

This clonotype was recorded at least ten times. V is TRBV7-8 and J is TRBJ2-7; D is perhaps TRBD2 (5 bases). The germline V gene encodes CDR1 SGHVS and CDR2 FQNEAQ. Trimming pared 5 bases from V and 1 base from J, leaving 18 bases between. This CDR3 has 16 residues. The DNA of the CDR3 is TGTGCCAGCAGCCCACCGAGGGTGATTCGGTCCTACGAGCAGTACTTC. It specifies CASSPPRVIRSYEQYF.

This clonotype was counted many times. The chain is built from TRBV12-3 or TRBV12-4 and TRBJ1-6; 9 positions agree with TRBD1. V gave up 7 bases and J gave up 8 bases; unmatched junction bases: 6. The CDR3 covers 14 residues. The CDR3 sequence is CASKEGQGDSPLHF. CDR3 nucleotide sequence: TGTGCCAGCAAGGAGGGACAGGGTGATTCACCCCTCCACTTT.

This clonotype was picked up many times. This chain joins TRBV20-1 and TRBJ1-1; 8 positions match TRBD1. V was pared by 6 bases and J by 6 bases, with 3 bases of the junction left unmatched. This CDR3 is built from 11 residues. Germline assignment: CDR1 DFQATT and CDR2 SNEGSKA (reference sequence). CDR3 loop: CSALGQAEAFF. The CDR3 coding sequence is TGCAGTGCCCTGGGACAGGCTGAAGCTTTCTTT.

A note on this clonotype: This may stem from a read error, because a much larger clone lies one nucleotide away. The rearrangement joins TRBV6-2 or TRBV6-3 to TRBJ2-7, with 7 bases that match TRBD2. Germline V gene data show CDR1 as MNHEY and CDR2 as SVGEGT. CDR3 size: 17 residues. Trimming took 2 bases from V and 2 from J; bases not matched to a gene: 12. CDR3 sequence (DNA): TGTGCCAGCAGTTACACGATTGGGCGGGGGACCACCTACGAGCAGTACTTC. Translating it yields CASSYTIGRGTTYEQYF.

This clonotype appeared many times. The chain joins TRBV27 to TRBJ1-1, with D perhaps TRBD1 (5 bases). The CDR3 contains 17 residues. The V end lost 0 bases, the J end lost 1 base, and 15 bases lay between the germline ends. CDR1 is MNHEY and CDR2 is SMNVEV in the germline V gene (reference sequence). This CDR3 is CASSLSIGQGSNTEAFF. DNA for the CDR3: TGTGCCAGCAGTTTATCGATAGGGCAGGGTTCGAACACTGAAGCTTTCTTT.

This clonotype has at least ten counts. The chain has TRBV24-1 and TRBJ1-1; D is ambiguous. This CDR3 comprises 13 residues. CDR1 and CDR2 (germline): KGHDR, SFDVKD. V was cut by 0 bases and J by 3 bases, with 4 bases left in between. The CDR3 protein is CATSDLGHTEAFF. The CDR3 DNA reads TGTGCCACCAGTGATTTGGGGCACACTGAAGCTTTCTTT.

In its sample, this clonotype was seen many times. The CDR3 spells CASSPLTGVAYGYTF. The DNA for the CDR3 is TGTGCCAGCAGCCCACTGACAGGGGTGGCCTATGGCTACACCTTC. The V call is TRBV7-6, the J call TRBJ1-2, with 8 bases identical to TRBD1. The V gene's germline CDR1 is SGHVS and CDR2 FNYEAQ. J gave up 4 bases and V 5 bases, and 9 bases lay outside the gene matches. The CDR3 is made up of 15 amino acids. Filled out from reference TRBV7-6 and TRBJ1-2, the complete variable domain reads GAGVSQSPRYKVTKRGQDVALRCDPISGHVSLYWYRQALGQGPEFLTYFNYEAQQDKSGLPNDRFSAERPEGSISTLTIQRTEQRDSAMYRCASSPLTGVAYGYTFGSGTRLTVV.

This clonotype was seen ten or more times. Here the CDR3 reads CASSWGQGKVELFF. CDR3 DNA: TGTGCCAGCAGCTGGGGACAAGGGAAAGTCGAGCTGTTTTTT. The chain employs TRBV3-1 and TRBJ2-2; maybe TRBD1 (6 bases). Trimming left V 5 bases short and J 11 bases short, with 18 bases between. CDR1 and CDR2 from the germline V gene are LGHDT and YNNKEL (reference sequence). The CDR3 consists of 14 residues.

In its sample, this clonotype was seen many times. V is TRBV18 and J is TRBJ1-2, with D unresolved. CDR1 KGHSH and CDR2 LQKENI come from the germline V gene. The CDR3 has 13 residues. V gave up 3 bases and J gave up 8 bases, with 13 bases separating them. Here the CDR3 reads CASSPGVDSGYTF. The CDR3 DNA sequence: TGTGCCAGCTCACCGGGAGTAGATAGCGGCTACACCTTC.

There are many counts of this clonotype. The rearrangement links TRBV7-2 to TRBJ1-6; D not resolved. Germline V gene data show CDR1 as SGHTA and CDR2 as FQGNSA. The CDR3 totals 17 residues. The germline V and J ends were trimmed by 5 bases and 5 bases, with 19 bases remaining between them. CDR3 DNA: TGTGCCAGCAGCACCCGGGGAGGCAGTTGGGATAATTCACCCCTCCACTTT. This encodes CASSTRGGSWDNSPLHF.

This clonotype came up many times. The rearrangement links TRBV4-2 to TRBJ2-1, with 10 bases identical to TRBD2. The CDR3 covers 15 residues. CDR1 is LGHNA, CDR2 YNFKEQ, per germline. J gave up 4 bases and V 4 bases, and 4 bases lay outside the gene matches. CDR3 nucleotides: TGTGCCAGCAGCCCTAGCGGGGGTTCGTACAATGAGCAGTTCTTC. Residues: CASSPSGGSYNEQFF.

This clonotype was picked up many times. The V call is TRBV5-1, the J call TRBJ2-7; no reliable D call. With 5 bases removed from V and 4 bases from J, the gap between germline ends came to 10 bases. The CDR3 extends over 12 amino acids. CDR1 SGHRS and CDR2 YFSETQ come from the germline V gene. The CDR3 DNA is TGCGCCAGCAGTTCCAACTTATACGAGCAGTACTTC. It codes for CASSSNLYEQYF.

The sample holds many counts of this clonotype. This chain joins TRBV7-2 and TRBJ1-1; no clear D gene. Trimming pared 4 bases from V and 9 bases from J, leaving 15 bases between. Germline values: CDR1 SGHTA, CDR2 FQGNSA. The CDR3 spans 13 residues. The CDR3 region is CASSYVLGGQAFF. The DNA of the CDR3 is TGTGCCAGCAGCTACGTACTAGGAGGACAAGCTTTCTTT.

In this sample, this clonotype turned up many times. The rearrangement uses TRBV6-2 or TRBV6-3 and TRBJ1-5, with 7 nucleotides matching TRBD1. V shed 4 bases and J 7 bases; nucleotides not matched to a gene: 7. Germline V gene sequence: CDR1 MNHEY, CDR2 SVGEGT. The CDR3 sequence is 14 residues long. The CDR3 sequence: CASSLTGSGQPQHF. The CDR3 DNA is TGTGCCAGCAGTTTGACAGGGTCTGGGCAGCCCCAGCATTTT.

This clonotype has ten or more counts. CDR3 nucleotide sequence: TGCAGTGCTAGGGGGACCATGACAGGTGTGAACACTGAAGCTTTCTTT. This codes for CSARGTMTGVNTEAFF. The chain carries TRBV20-1 and TRBJ1-1; D might be TRBD1 (6 bases). The V end lost 3 bases, the J end lost 0 bases, and 17 bases lay between the germline ends. There are 16 residues in the CDR3. Germline CDR1 is DFQATT and CDR2 is SNEGSKA (reference sequence).

Turning to this clonotype: In this CDR3 the conserved last residue, phenylalanine or tryptophan, is missing, so a read error is likely. Here the CDR3 DNA reads TGTGACAGCAGCTTAGTACGCAGTAATGAAAAACTGTTTGTT. It yields the protein CDSSLVRSNEKLFV. The chain uses TRBV7-2 and TRBJ1-4; D is ambiguous. Germline CDR1 and CDR2: SGHTA and FQGNSA. CDR3 length: 14 residues.

CDR3 sequence reads: CAISESEDSQYQETQYF. The CDR3 nucleotides are TGTGCCATCAGTGAGTCGGAGGACTCACAGTACCAAGAGACCCAGTACTTC. The chain recombines TRBV10-3 with TRBJ2-5; perhaps TRBD2 as D (5 bases). V was shortened by 0 bases and J by 0 bases, with 14 bases between the two germline ends. The CDR3 contains 17 residues. Germline CDR1 and CDR2: ENHRY and SYGVKD.

This clonotype was observed at least ten times. V gene TRBV7-9 combines with J gene TRBJ2-7; D gene unclear. There are 13 residues in the CDR3. V was shortened by 5 bases and J by 0 bases, with 8 bases between the two germline ends. CDR1 SEHNR and CDR2 FQNEAQ come from the germline V gene (reference sequence). The CDR3 DNA follows: TGTGCCAGCAGCCCCGAGAGCTCCTACGAGCAGTACTTC. Its translation is CASSPESSYEQYF. Full variable domain (outside the CDR3, taken from reference TRBV7-9 and TRBJ2-7): DTGVSQNPRHKITKRGQNVTFRCDPISEHNRLYWYRQTLGQGPEFLTYFQNEAQLEKSRLLSDRFSAERPKGSFSTLEIQRTEQGDSAMYLCASSPESSYEQYFGPGTRLTVT.

This clonotype was picked up many times. The genes are TRBV28 and TRBJ2-5, with TRBD1 matching over 7 bases. J gave up 3 bases and V 4 bases, and 2 bases lay outside the gene matches. This CDR3 has 13 amino acids. Germline-derived CDR1 and CDR2 are MDHEN and SYDVKM. The DNA of the CDR3 is TGTGCCAGCAGTTCCGGACAGGAAGAGACCCAGTACTTC. It translates to CASSSGQEETQYF.

The chain has TRBV11-1 and TRBJ2-7, with a weak D call TRBD2 (5 bases). The V and J ends lost 2 bases and 0 bases respectively, with 14 bases between them. Per the germline V gene, CDR1 is SGHAT and CDR2 is FQDESV (reference sequence). The CDR3 runs to 16 residues. As DNA, the CDR3 is TGTGCCAGCAGCTTAAGGTCTGGAGGTTTCTCCTACGAGCAGTACTTC. Translation: CASSLRSGGFSYEQYF.

Many counts were recorded for this clonotype. The chain is built from TRBV29-1 and TRBJ1-2, with D unclear. Trimming removed 6 bases from V and 7 bases from J, with 18 bases in between. The CDR3 spans 13 residues. Germline values: CDR1 SQVTM, CDR2 ANQGSEA. CDR3 coding DNA: TGCAGCGTCGTCCCGGGGTCACTATCTGGCTACACCTTC. Translation gives CSVVPGSLSGYTF. The variable domain in full, completed from reference TRBV29-1 and TRBJ1-2, reads SAVISQKPSRDICQRGTSLTIQCQVDSQVTMMFWYRQQPGQSLTLIATANQGSEATYESGFVIDKFPISRPNLTFSTLTVSNMSPEDSSIYLCSVVPGSLSGYTFGSGTRLTVV.

Ten or more counts support this clonotype. This chain connects TRBV19 to TRBJ2-3, with D tentatively TRBD2 (5 bases). Germline CDR1 reads LNHDA; CDR2 reads SQIVND (reference sequence). V lost 3 bases, J lost 8 bases, and 12 bases lay in between. The CDR3 has 13 amino acids. CDR3 DNA: TGTGCCAGTAGTATTGACCAAGGAGGTACGCAGTATTTT. As protein: CASSIDQGGTQYF.

This clonotype was counted at least ten times. V and J are TRBV11-2 and TRBJ2-4; no clear D gene. CDR1 is SGHAT, CDR2 FQNNGV, per germline. With 3 bases removed from V and 0 bases from J, the gap between germline ends came to 6 bases. This CDR3 comprises 14 residues. DNA for the CDR3: TGTGCCAGCAGCTTTGACCTAGCCAAAAACATTCAGTACTTC. It specifies CASSFDLAKNIQYF.

This clonotype came up many times. The chain carries TRBV12-3 or TRBV12-4 and TRBJ1-5; 9 bases line up with TRBD1. The CDR3 is 15 amino acids. V dropped 5 bases and J dropped 2; count of bases not matched to a gene: 4. The chain's CDR3 is CASSQTGGGNQPQHF. The CDR3, as DNA: TGTGCCAGCAGTCAGACAGGGGGAGGCAATCAGCCCCAGCATTTT.

The table lists this clonotype with many counts. V is TRBV19 and J is TRBJ2-2, with 9 bases matching TRBD1. The CDR3 totals 16 residues. Looked up from germline, CDR1 is LNHDA and CDR2 is SQIVND (reference sequence). V trimming: 3 bases; J trimming: 4 bases; junction bases outside the gene matches: 6. CDR3 bases: TGTGCCAGTAGTATCCCGGGACAGGGTCTCACCGGGGAGCTGTTTTTT. Translating it yields CASSIPGQGLTGELFF.